This T cell receptor (beta chain) stems from a study of early T cells in non-severe SARS-CoV-2 infection. TCRdb used MiXCR to reprocess the 5' RACE reads, holding one entry per CDR3 protein. This sample carries fewer than 130,000 distinct CDR3 sequences, around 12% of them seen once, and the ten largest clones take about 3.8%. CDR1 and CDR2 (germline): DFQATT, SNEGSKA (reference sequence). With V trimmed by 3 bases and J by 3 bases, 4 bases remained unmatched. CDR3 size: 15 residues. The starting material was whole blood, obtained at baseline. This TCR was sampled from an adult who was a healthcare worker with PCR-confirmed SARS-CoV-2 infection or an uninfected control (not recorded which). The rearrangement joins TRBV20-1 to TRBJ2-1; 11 bases align to TRBD2. CDR3 residues: CSASEGTSGYNEQFF. CDR3 DNA sequence: TGCAGTGCTAGTGAAGGGACTAGCGGCTACAATGAGCAGTTCTTC.